The TCR beta chain described here comes from a study of T cell responses to AZD1222 COVID-19 vaccine. Data came from immunoSEQ multiplex PCR; TCRdb stores just in-frame clones and leaves some out. The profile shows 96,000 or so clones, approximately 90% of them singletons. With V trimmed by 6 bases and J by 5 bases, 5 bases remained unmatched. The CDR3 is 14 amino acids. Germline V lookup: CDR1 SNHLY, CDR2 FYNNEI. This clone appeared a few times. The material sequenced was peripheral blood, taken on day 0 of AZD1222 vaccination. The chain links TRBV2 to TRBJ1-1, with 11 bases fitting TRBD1. The sequence was obtained from an adult in good health. The CDR3, as DNA: TGTGCCAGCAGGACCCGGGACAGGGGGACTGAAGCTTTCTTT. Protein product: CASRTRDRGTEAFF.